These 23 T cell receptor beta chains were all obtained from the same sample, sequenced in a study of shared clonotypes between healthy human individuals. Assay used: immunoSEQ multiplex PCR; TCRdb lists only in-frame clones, some missing. The repertoire consists of 950,000 to 1,300,000 clones, with approximately 68% occurring once and the leading ten covering over 1.3%. The material sequenced was memory CD4+ T cells sorted from blood. The sample's subset: CD45RA-negative fraction. The receptors were gathered from a man between 18 and 35 years old in good health.

This sequence joins TRBV19 and TRBJ2-6; no clear D gene. V was trimmed by 3 bases and J by 3 bases, leaving 12 bases between them. In germline, CDR1 is LNHDA, CDR2 SQIVND (reference sequence). The CDR3 is made up of 16 amino acids. CDR3 in amino acids: CASSIQAVGGANVLTF. The DNA of the CDR3 is TGTGCCAGTAGTATTCAGGCAGTCGGTGGGGCCAACGTCCTGACTTTC. The full variable domain, rest sourced from reference TRBV19 and TRBJ2-6, is DGGITQSPKYLFRKEGQNVTLSCEQNLNHDAMYWYRQDPGQGLRLIYYSQIVNDFQKGDIAEGYSVSREKKESFPLTVTSAQKNPTAFYLCASSIQAVGGANVLTFGAGSRLTVL.

The chain recombines TRBV11-2 with TRBJ2-5; 14 nucleotides agree with TRBD2. From germline, CDR1 is SGHAT and CDR2 FQNNGV. CDR3 size: 16 residues. Trimming removed 4 bases from V and 4 bases from J; junction bases left unmatched: 5. The CDR3 DNA is TGTGCCAGCAGCTCCGGGACTAGCGGGAGTTCAGAGACCCAGTACTTC. This gives the protein CASSSGTSGSSETQYF.

The chain carries TRBV4-2 and TRBJ2-1, with 7 bases matching TRBD2. The CDR3 runs to 16 residues. Germline trimming cut 0 bases from V and 2 bases from J; bases unmatched to any gene: 4. Germline CDR1 and CDR2: LGHNA and YNFKEQ. The chain's CDR3 is CASSQESSGAYNEQFF. For the CDR3, the DNA is TGTGCCAGCAGCCAAGAATCCAGCGGGGCCTACAATGAGCAGTTCTTC.

The V and J genes are TRBV7-9 and TRBJ2-7; TRBD1 aligns across 9 bases. This CDR3 is built from 15 residues. Germline assignment: CDR1 SEHNR and CDR2 FQNEAQ (reference sequence). The V and J ends lost 4 bases and 1 base, in that order; junction bases with no gene match: 5. The chain's CDR3 is CASSWGQGGSYEQYF. In DNA form, the CDR3 reads TGTGCCAGCAGCTGGGGACAGGGAGGGTCCTACGAGCAGTACTTC.

The J gene is TRBJ1-6, the V gene TRBV5-1, with 7 bases aligning to TRBD1. In germline, CDR1 is SGHRS, CDR2 YFSETQ. V dropped 2 bases and J dropped 7; count of bases not matched to a gene: 6. The CDR3 is 15 residues long. The CDR3 sequence is CASSFDRAGNSPLHF. As DNA, the CDR3 is TGCGCCAGCAGCTTCGACAGGGCGGGGAATTCACCCCTCCACTTT.

This clone was detected once. The chain combines TRBV2 with TRBJ2-4; possibly TRBD1 or TRBD2 for D (6 bases each). CDR3 length: 17 amino acids. The V end lost 4 bases, the J end lost 0 bases, and 16 bases lay between the germline ends. Germline-derived CDR1 and CDR2 are SNHLY and FYNNEI. CDR3 amino acids: CASSVEGHLLAKNIQYF. The CDR3 DNA is TGTGCCAGCAGTGTGGAGGGACACCTCCTAGCCAAAAACATTCAGTACTTC.

This clone appeared a few times. J is TRBJ1-1 and V is TRBV18; 9 positions agree with TRBD1. The CDR3 has 15 amino acids. The V gene end was trimmed by 2 bases and the J gene end by 1 base; junction bases not matched to a gene: 2. The germline V gene encodes CDR1 KGHSH and CDR2 LQKENI. CDR3 DNA sequence: TGTGCCAGCTCACCAAAGACAGGGGGGAACACTGAAGCTTTCTTT. It yields the protein CASSPKTGGNTEAFF.

This rearrangement joins TRBV2 to TRBJ1-2; D is ambiguous. The ends were cut back, 10 bases at V and 2 bases at J, with 23 bases in the middle. Germline lookup yields CDR1 SNHLY and CDR2 FYNNEI. The CDR3 is made up of 16 amino acids. This chain's CDR3 is CATLDPRSATNYGYTF. The CDR3 DNA reads as TGTGCCACCTTGGACCCACGCTCGGCCACAAACTATGGCTACACCTTC.

This clone was counted only a few times. The rearrangement joins TRBV19 to TRBJ1-6; D not certain. V lost 1 base and J lost 7, with 8 bases in between. Germline V gives CDR1 LNHDA, CDR2 SQIVND (reference sequence). The length of the CDR3 is 14 residues. CDR3 sequence: CASSIAPSNSPLHF. DNA of the CDR3: TGTGCCAGTAGTATAGCCCCGTCCAATTCACCCCTCCACTTT.

The chain uses TRBV10-3 and TRBJ2-1, with 8 bases matching TRBD2. Germline V gene sequence: CDR1 ENHRY, CDR2 SYGVKD. Trimming took 4 bases from V and 7 from J; bases not matched to a gene: 6. This CDR3 is 14 amino acids long. Here the CDR3 reads CAISVTGGQNEQFF. The CDR3 DNA follows: TGTGCCATCAGTGTGACGGGAGGGCAGAATGAGCAGTTCTTC.

This clone was detected only a few times. This chain joins TRBV11-3 and TRBJ2-2, with 8 positions matching TRBD2. The CDR3 contains 14 residues. Germline loops: CDR1 SGHNT, CDR2 YENEEA. V gave up 4 bases and J gave up 4 bases; unmatched junction bases: 2. The DNA for the CDR3 is TGTGCCAGCAGCTCGGGACTAGTCACCGGGGAGCTGTTTTTT. It is translated as CASSSGLVTGELFF.

This chain connects TRBV6-4 to TRBJ2-1; 7 nucleotides align to TRBD2. The J segment lost 0 bases and the V segment lost 4 bases, leaving 9 bases of the junction unmatched. This CDR3 spans 17 amino acids. Per germline, CDR1 MRHNA and CDR2 SNTAGT. Here the CDR3 DNA reads TGTGCCAGCAGTGTGACGACTAGCCGGAGCTCCTACAATGAGCAGTTCTTC. This sequence encodes CASSVTTSRSSYNEQFF.

V usage is TRBV20-1 and J usage is TRBJ2-4, with D perhaps assigned TRBD1 or TRBD2 (6 bases each). CDR1 is DFQATT and CDR2 is SNEGSKA in the germline V gene (reference sequence). The CDR3 is 11 amino acids. The CDR3 DNA reads as TGCAGCGGGGGCACCATAAACATTCAGTACTTC. It yields the protein CSGGTINIQYF.

The rearrangement joins TRBV19 to TRBJ1-2; the D is unclear. CDR1 is LNHDA, CDR2 SQIVND, per germline (reference sequence). V was clipped by 3 bases and J by 5 bases, with 10 bases between them. The CDR3 spans 13 residues. CDR3 coding DNA: TGTGCCAGTAGTATCGGTTCGCAATATGGCTACACCTTC. Protein: CASSIGSQYGYTF.

The chain has TRBV19 and TRBJ2-1; TRBD2 aligns across 16 bases. CDR3 size: 17 residues. V shed 0 bases and J 7 bases; nucleotides not matched to a gene: 3. The V gene's germline CDR1 is LNHDA and CDR2 SQIVND (reference sequence). For the CDR3, the DNA is TGTGCCAGTAGTATAGATGGGACTAGCGGGAGGGGGAATGAGCAGTTCTTC. This translates into CASSIDGTSGRGNEQFF.

V and J are TRBV2 and TRBJ2-7; D call uncertain. CDR1 and CDR2 from the germline V gene are SNHLY and FYNNEI. The CDR3 loop spans 13 amino acids. V lost 5 bases and J lost 4, with 12 bases in between. The CDR3 reads CASSRDVAYEQYF. DNA for the CDR3: TGTGCCAGCAGTCGAGACGTTGCATACGAGCAGTACTTC.

The V call is TRBV2, the J call TRBJ2-7; possible D gene TRBD2, 5 bases. The V gene's germline CDR1 is SNHLY and CDR2 FYNNEI. Trimming removed 2 bases from V and 7 bases from J, with 9 bases in between. The length of the CDR3 is 12 residues. The CDR3 loop is CASSETAGEQYF. The CDR3 DNA sequence: TGTGCCAGCAGTGAAACGGCGGGTGAGCAGTACTTC.

The rearrangement links TRBV9 to TRBJ2-5; TRBD2 matches 10 bases. Germline trimming cut 0 bases from V and 1 base from J; bases unmatched to any gene: 9. Germline values: CDR1 SGDLS, CDR2 YYNGEE. The CDR3 contains 18 residues. The DNA for the CDR3 is TGTGCCAGCAGCGTAGGGCCCCTATTAGCGGGAGGCCAAGAGACCCAGTACTTC. Protein sequence: CASSVGPLLAGGQETQYF.

V gene TRBV7-8 combines with J gene TRBJ2-1; no clear D gene. Trimming removed 5 bases at V and 7 bases at J, with 12 bases between. The CDR3 spans 13 residues. Germline CDR1 is SGHVS and CDR2 is FQNEAQ. CDR3 DNA sequence: TGTGCCAGCAGCGGGCAACGGGTGAATGAGCAGTTCTTC. It is translated as CASSGQRVNEQFF.

The CDR3 sequence is CASCPTGTGNEKLFF. The CDR3 DNA follows: TGTGCCAGCTGTCCAACCGGGACAGGAAATGAAAAACTGTTTTTT. This sequence joins TRBV27 and TRBJ1-4; 8 bases map to TRBD1. The V gene end was trimmed by 8 bases and the J gene end by 5 bases; junction bases not matched to a gene: 10. The CDR3 is 15 amino acids. Germline V gene data show CDR1 as MNHEY and CDR2 as SMNVEV (reference sequence).

The CDR3 loop is CASSLLGFVSDTQYF. CDR3 nucleotides: TGTGCCAGCAGCTTACTAGGGTTCGTGTCAGATACGCAGTATTTT. V gene TRBV2 combines with J gene TRBJ2-3, with D maybe TRBD2 (5 bases). From germline, CDR1 is SNHLY and CDR2 FYNNEI. This CDR3 contains 15 residues. Trimming shortened V by 6 bases and J by 4 bases, and 17 bases separated the two germline ends.

V gene TRBV4-1 combines with J gene TRBJ1-5, with 7 bases identical to TRBD1. Germline CDR1 MGHRA, CDR2 YSYEKL. V trimming: 7 bases; J trimming: 3 bases; junction bases outside the gene matches: 6. This CDR3 is 14 amino acids long. The CDR3 bases are TGCGCCAGCAAAGCCGGGACAGACAATCAGCCCCAGCATTTT. This sequence encodes CASKAGTDNQPQHF.

The chain recombines TRBV19 with TRBJ1-2, with D unclear. With 1 base removed from V and 2 bases from J, the gap between germline ends came to 20 bases. The CDR3 contains 18 residues. Germline V lookup: CDR1 LNHDA, CDR2 SQIVND (reference sequence). The CDR3 is CASSIVPGRHLGNYGYTF. The CDR3 bases are TGTGCCAGTAGTATAGTCCCCGGCCGCCACTTGGGAAACTATGGCTACACCTTC.